The entry that follows covers one TCR beta chain sequence. This record comes from a study of blood T cell repertoires in COVID-19. Study background: COVID-19 samples, acute and convalescent, were from the United States, Italy and Spain. In each case, the material was cDNA or gDNA derived from T cells, B-cell-depleted T cells, or PBMCs.

Deletions cut 1 base from V and 1 base from J, with 6 bases between. Germline V gives CDR1 LNHNV, CDR2 YYDKDF (reference sequence). This CDR3 has 14 residues. Original methodology: Estimated nucleated cell counts came from reference gene primer amplification. The method was immunoSEQ multiplex PCR; TCRdb's version includes in-frame clones alone and lacks a portion of them. V, J and clone size reflect that table, while D and trimming were determined from the DNA. Here the sample spans some 90,000 clones, 70% to 85% being singletons. Material: peripheral blood. The chain recombines TRBV15 with TRBJ2-3; the D is unclear. This receptor was obtained from a man between 65 and 85 years old with active or convalescent COVID-19. In DNA form, the CDR3 reads TGTGCCACCAGCAGAGTGAGTCGCACAGATACGCAGTATTTT. Protein: CATSRVSRTDTQYF.